The 30 T cell receptor beta chains listed next were all sequenced from one sample in a study of cytomegalovirus exposure and HLA in healthy donors. The PCR used 60 Vbeta and 13 Jbeta primers. Using immunoSEQ multiplex PCR, the repertoire was profiled, and TCRdb retains in-frame clones only, with some absent. The data show more than 65,000 clones, over 60% seen once. Material: PBMCs. The receptors were gathered from a female donor in good health and CMV-seronegative.

This sequence joins TRBV5-1 and TRBJ2-5; TRBD2 matches 9 bases. The CDR3 runs to 15 residues. The junction had 4 bases not matched to a gene; V was cut back by 3 bases and J by 1 base. Germline loops: CDR1 SGHRS, CDR2 YFSETQ. The CDR3 DNA reads as TGCGCCAGCAGCTCCGGGACTAGCAGCCAAGAGACCCAGTACTTC. As protein: CASSSGTSSQETQYF.

This clone has just one count. The chain recombines TRBV7-9 with TRBJ2-7; D ambiguous. The germline gives CDR1 SEHNR, CDR2 FQNEAQ (reference sequence). CDR3 length equals 12 residues. The V gene lost 4 bases and the J gene lost 4 bases, with 8 bases spanning the gap. The CDR3 DNA reads as TGTGCCAGCAGCTCCGACACATACGAGCAGTACTTC. Translated: CASSSDTYEQYF.

The CDR3, as DNA: TGTGCCAGCAGTCTGTCTAGCGGAGGCACAGATACGCAGTATTTT. Protein: CASSLSSGGTDTQYF. V is TRBV7-9 and J is TRBJ2-3; 7 bases fit TRBD2. With 6 bases clipped from V and 1 base from J, the junction kept 7 bases outside the gene matches. This CDR3 has 15 residues. Germline V gives CDR1 SEHNR, CDR2 FQNEAQ (reference sequence).

The genes are TRBV5-8 and TRBJ2-5; the match to TRBD1 covers 8 bases. CDR1 is SGHTS, CDR2 YDEGEE, per germline. The trim removed 3 bases at V and 3 bases at J, leaving 1 base unmatched. The CDR3 length is 13 residues. DNA for the CDR3: TGTGCCAGCAGCTACAGGGGGGAAGAGACCCAGTACTTC. Translation gives CASSYRGEETQYF.

The V call is TRBV28, the J call TRBJ2-4, with TRBD1 matching 9 bases. CDR1 MDHEN and CDR2 SYDVKM come from the germline V gene. CDR3 length: 14 residues. J was trimmed by 6 bases and V by 5 bases; bases with no gene match: 5. This chain's CDR3 is CASSTGTGINIQYF. For the CDR3, the DNA is TGTGCCAGCAGTACCGGGACAGGGATAAACATTCAGTACTTC.

This clone came up a few times. The chain is built from TRBV6-5 and TRBJ2-7, with a weak D call TRBD1 (5 bases). The CDR3 totals 13 residues. Germline lookup yields CDR1 MNHEY and CDR2 SVGAGI. Trimming stripped 0 bases from V and 2 bases from J, with 5 bases between. The chain's CDR3 is CASSYSQAYEQYF. CDR3 DNA: TGTGCCAGCAGTTACTCACAGGCCTACGAGCAGTACTTC.

V usage is TRBV2 and J usage is TRBJ2-1; 7 bases line up with TRBD2. The CDR3 runs 15 residues. V trimming: 6 bases; J trimming: 4 bases; junction bases outside the gene matches: 9. In germline, CDR1 is SNHLY, CDR2 FYNNEI. The CDR3 protein is CASRVRAGSYNEQFF. Written as DNA, the CDR3 is TGTGCCAGCAGGGTACGAGCGGGGAGTTACAATGAGCAGTTCTTC.

The chain carries TRBV15 and TRBJ1-6, with TRBD1 matching 7 bases. Germline V gene lookup returns CDR1 LNHNV and CDR2 YYDKDF (reference sequence). The CDR3 runs 14 residues. V lost 1 base, J lost 12 bases, and 6 bases stayed unmatched. The CDR3 DNA is TGTGCCACCAGCAGAGCGCAACACAGGGGACCCCTCCACTTT. It yields the protein CATSRAQHRGPLHF. Drawing the rest from reference TRBV15 and TRBJ1-6, the complete variable domain is DAMVIQNPRYQVTQFGKPVTLSCSQTLNHNVMYWYQQKSSQAPKLLFHYYDKDFNNEADTPDNFQSRRPNTSFCFLDIRSPGLGDTAMYLCATSRAQHRGPLHFGNGTRLTVT.

V and J are TRBV5-6 and TRBJ2-3, with TRBD1 as a possible D gene (5 bases). Trimming shortened V by 0 bases and J by 5 bases, and 16 bases separated the two germline ends. CDR1 and CDR2 from the germline V gene are SGHDT and YYEEEE. This CDR3 contains 16 residues. The CDR3 DNA reads as TGTGCCAGCAGCTTGGTAGGGCAGGGAAATAGAGATACGCAGTATTTT. As protein: CASSLVGQGNRDTQYF.

The V gene is TRBV10-1, the J gene TRBJ2-1; D possibly corresponds to TRBD1 (6 bases). Trimming shortened V by 8 bases and J by 7 bases, and 9 bases separated the two germline ends. The CDR3 extends over 11 amino acids. In germline, CDR1 is WNHNN, CDR2 SYGVQD (reference sequence). The CDR3 nucleotides are TGCGCCAGCTCCGGGACAAATGAGCAGTTCTTC. Its translation: CASSGTNEQFF.

This clone was seen only once. The V and J genes are TRBV7-8 and TRBJ1-2; the D gene is possibly TRBD1 (6 bases). The CDR3 extends over 13 amino acids. Per germline, CDR1 SGHVS and CDR2 FQNEAQ. V lost 5 bases and J lost 2, with 9 bases in between. The CDR3 region has the DNA TGTGCCAGCAGCACGGACAGCAACTATGGCTACACCTTC. This encodes CASSTDSNYGYTF.

In its sample, this clone was seen a few times. The CDR3, as DNA: TGTGCCAGCGGGCCAGGATACGAGCAGTACTTC. This encodes CASGPGYEQYF. The chain recombines TRBV7-9 with TRBJ2-7; D remains ambiguous. CDR1 is SEHNR and CDR2 is FQNEAQ in the germline V gene (reference sequence). Between the trimmed V and J ends, which lost 8 bases and 4 bases, there was a span of 9 bases. There are 11 residues in the CDR3.

The chain couples TRBV11-3 to TRBJ2-5; D gene ambiguous. Per the germline V gene, CDR1 is SGHNT and CDR2 is YENEEA. The CDR3 runs 13 residues. The V and J ends lost 1 base and 1 base respectively, with 4 bases between them. The CDR3 DNA reads TGTGCCAGCAGCTTAGCCTCCCAAGAGACCCAGTACTTC. It specifies CASSLASQETQYF.

The V gene is TRBV20-1, the J gene TRBJ2-7; unclear D gene. Trimming cost V 5 bases and J 3 bases, with 8 bases left between them. Germline assignment: CDR1 DFQATT and CDR2 SNEGSKA (reference sequence). The CDR3 is 11 amino acids. The CDR3 DNA follows: TGCAGTGCTGATGAGCGCTACGAGCAGTACTTC. Protein sequence: CSADERYEQYF.

This chain uses TRBV6-5 with TRBJ2-7; TRBD1 matches 8 bases. Germline V CDR1 and CDR2: MNHEY, SVGAGI. The V and J ends lost 8 bases and 6 bases, in that order; junction bases with no gene match: 9. CDR3 size: 13 residues. CDR3 nucleotide sequence: TGTGCCAGCCAAGGGGGACAGGTAACCGAGCAGTACTTC. Amino acids: CASQGGQVTEQYF.

The rearrangement uses TRBV28 and TRBJ1-1; 9 nucleotides align to TRBD1. The V and J ends lost 6 bases and 7 bases, in that order; junction bases with no gene match: 12. The CDR3 sequence is 15 residues long. Germline-derived CDR1 and CDR2 are MDHEN and SYDVKM. This CDR3 is CASRVPGTGNDEAFF. CDR3 nucleotide sequence: TGTGCCAGCAGAGTCCCCGGGACAGGGAATGATGAAGCTTTCTTT.

The V call is TRBV19, the J call TRBJ1-2; 7 nucleotides line up with TRBD1. The CDR3 extends over 16 amino acids. Trimming took 6 bases from V and 2 from J; bases not matched to a gene: 12. The germline V gene has CDR1 LNHDA and CDR2 SQIVND (reference sequence). The chain's CDR3 is CASSIGGARGNYGYTF. The CDR3 region has the DNA TGTGCCAGTAGCATCGGAGGGGCCAGGGGGAACTATGGCTACACCTTC.

The chain recombines TRBV27 with TRBJ2-7, with 7 bases aligning to TRBD1. Germline V lookup: CDR1 MNHEY, CDR2 SMNVEV (reference sequence). The CDR3 length is 17 residues. With 2 bases clipped from V and 1 base from J, the junction kept 11 bases outside the gene matches. CDR3 sequence (DNA): TGTGCCAGCAGTTTACACAGGGGCCCTCCCTTTTCCTACGAGCAGTACTTC. Encoded protein: CASSLHRGPPFSYEQYF.

The chain employs TRBV9 and TRBJ2-3; D is ambiguous. The CDR3 spans 12 residues. Germline V gene data show CDR1 as SGDLS and CDR2 as YYNGEE. V lost 4 bases to trimming and J lost 5 bases, with 8 bases between them. The CDR3 protein is CASSKSRDTQYF. Here the CDR3 DNA reads TGTGCCAGCAGCAAATCCAGAGATACGCAGTATTTT.

CDR3 protein: CAISESDRELGYTF. Written as DNA, the CDR3 is TGTGCCATCAGTGAGTCGGACAGGGAGCTGGGCTACACCTTC. This rearrangement joins TRBV10-3 to TRBJ1-2; TRBD1 matches 8 bases. The CDR3 is made up of 14 amino acids. Germline lookup yields CDR1 ENHRY and CDR2 SYGVKD. V lost 0 bases to trimming and J lost 8 bases; unmatched junction nucleotides: 5.

This chain links TRBV5-6 with TRBJ1-2; 10 bases fit TRBD1. This CDR3 has 15 residues. Trimming at V came to 5 bases and at J to 5 bases, leaving 9 bases not matched to a gene. Germline V gene data show CDR1 as SGHDT and CDR2 as YYEEEE. This CDR3 is CASRRPSGQGYGYTF. The CDR3 nucleotides are TGTGCCAGCAGGCGACCGTCGGGACAGGGGTATGGCTACACCTTC. Drawing the rest from reference TRBV5-6 and TRBJ1-2, the complete variable domain is DAGVTQSPTHLIKTRGQQVTLRCSPKSGHDTVSWYQQALGQGPQFIFQYYEEEERQRGNFPDRFSGHQFPNYSSELNVNALLLGDSALYLCASRRPSGQGYGYTFGSGTRLTVV.

Comment on this clone: Other DNA sequences of this sample code for an identical CDR3. This chain joins TRBV4-3 and TRBJ1-5, with D perhaps matching TRBD1 (6 bases). Germline loops: CDR1 LGHNA, CDR2 YSLEER. This CDR3 region has 13 residues. V was cut by 6 bases and J by 7 bases, with 13 bases left in between. The CDR3 region has the DNA TGCGCCAGCAGTTGGGGGCGCGGCCAGCCCCAGCATTTT. It yields the protein CASSWGRGQPQHF.

This chain joins TRBV28 and TRBJ2-3; perhaps TRBD1 as D (5 bases). Trimming took 6 bases from V and 2 from J, leaving 6 bases between them. CDR1 MDHEN and CDR2 SYDVKM come from the germline V gene. CDR3 length: 12 residues. In DNA form, the CDR3 reads TGTGCCAGCAGGACAGTCACAGATACGCAGTATTTT. Encoded protein: CASRTVTDTQYF. Based on the CDR3 plus reference TRBV28 and TRBJ2-3, the full variable domain is DVKVTQSSRYLVKRTGEKVFLECVQDMDHENMFWYRQDPGLGLRLIYFSYDVKMKEKGDIPEGYSVSREKKERFSLILESASTNQTSMYLCASRTVTDTQYFGPGTRLTVL.

The chain couples TRBV9 to TRBJ2-5, with D maybe TRBD2 (7 bases). V lost 0 bases to trimming and J lost 5 bases, with 17 bases between them. The CDR3 contains 16 residues. In germline, CDR1 is SGDLS, CDR2 YYNGEE. CDR3 sequence (DNA): TGTGCCAGCAGCGTAGGGGAGGGGGGGCCAGGTGAGACCCAGTACTTC. Amino acids: CASSVGEGGPGETQYF. Using reference TRBV9 and TRBJ2-5 for the parts outside the CDR3, the full variable domain is DSGVTQTPKHLITATGQRVTLRCSPRSGDLSVYWYQQSLDQGLQFLIQYYNGEERAKGNILERFSAQQFPDLHSELNLSSLELGDSALYFCASSVGEGGPGETQYFGPGTRLLVL.

This clone was picked up a small number of times. V is TRBV28 and J is TRBJ1-4; D is possibly TRBD1 (5 bases). The CDR3 loop spans 11 amino acids. The ends were cut back, 5 bases at V and 11 bases at J, with 9 bases in the middle. CDR1 and CDR2 (germline): MDHEN, SYDVKM. This CDR3 is CASSEGLKLFF. The CDR3 region has the DNA TGTGCCAGCAGTGAGGGACTTAAACTGTTTTTT.

The chain couples TRBV2 to TRBJ1-1, with D possibly being TRBD1 (5 bases). Looked up from germline, CDR1 is SNHLY and CDR2 is FYNNEI. Trimming cost V 8 bases and J 6 bases, with 16 bases left between them. The CDR3 has 13 residues. Here the CDR3 DNA reads TGTGCCAGCTCAGGGATTCTCGACCCTGAAGCTTTCTTT. It encodes CASSGILDPEAFF.

This clone has just a few counts. V and J are TRBV27 and TRBJ2-7, with 8 positions matching TRBD1. The trim removed 10 bases at V and 9 bases at J, leaving 8 bases unmatched. The CDR3 is 11 amino acids. The germline CDR1 and CDR2 sequences are MNHEY and SMNVEV (reference sequence). The CDR3 nucleotides read TGTGCCACCAGATTTGGGACAGGGCAGTACTTC. Protein sequence: CATRFGTGQYF.

V and J are TRBV27 and TRBJ2-1, with 10 bases aligning to TRBD2. The CDR3 length is 16 residues. CDR1 MNHEY and CDR2 SMNVEV come from the germline V gene (reference sequence). With 6 bases clipped from V and 1 base from J, the junction kept 6 bases outside the gene matches. This CDR3 reads CASRILAGGSYNEQFF. CDR3 in DNA: TGTGCCAGCAGAATCTTAGCGGGAGGATCCTACAATGAGCAGTTCTTC.

This rearrangement joins TRBV4-1 to TRBJ1-5; TRBD1 matches 7 bases. Germline V gene lookup returns CDR1 MGHRA and CDR2 YSYEKL. J lost 4 bases, V lost 1 base, and 4 bases had no gene match. This CDR3 spans 15 amino acids. The CDR3 spells CASSQVGDRNQPQHF. CDR3 in DNA: TGCGCCAGCAGCCAAGTCGGGGACAGAAATCAGCCCCAGCATTTT.

The chain has TRBV7-8 and TRBJ2-7; TRBD2 agrees at 8 bases. Germline CDR1 SGHVS, CDR2 FQNEAQ. The CDR3 consists of 18 residues. Germline trimming cut 0 bases from V and 3 bases from J; bases unmatched to any gene: 13. CDR3 coding DNA: TGTGCCAGCAGCTTAGCGACTAGCGCGGGGTTCCAGGTCTACGAGCAGTACTTC. The encoded protein is CASSLATSAGFQVYEQYF.